The 18 T cell receptor beta chains in this list originate from one sample, sequenced in a study of T cell responses to AZD1222 COVID-19 vaccine. Data came from immunoSEQ multiplex PCR; TCRdb stores just in-frame clones and leaves some out. The sample carries 120,000 to 150,000 clones, around 90% recorded once. The sequenced sample was peripheral blood, obtained on day 0 of AZD1222 vaccination. The receptor source for this set is an adult in good health.

This clone appeared once. This sequence joins TRBV7-9 and TRBJ1-2; D is ambiguous. The V gene's germline CDR1 is SEHNR and CDR2 FQNEAQ (reference sequence). CDR3 size: 14 residues. The V and J ends lost 5 bases and 0 bases respectively, with 10 bases between them. This CDR3 is CASSMNPSNYGYTF. CDR3 bases: TGTGCCAGCAGCATGAACCCCTCTAACTATGGCTACACCTTC.

The V and J genes are TRBV5-1 and TRBJ1-5, with 8 bases aligning to TRBD1. The CDR3 consists of 15 residues. Trimming cost V 4 bases and J 7 bases; bases outside gene matches: 10. Germline loops: CDR1 SGHRS, CDR2 YFSETQ. CDR3 region: CASSPTGQGDQPQHF. As DNA, the CDR3 is TGCGCCAGCAGCCCGACCGGACAGGGCGACCAGCCCCAGCATTTT. The full variable domain, with the rest looked up from reference TRBV5-1 and TRBJ1-5, is KAGVTQTPRYLIKTRGQQVTLSCSPISGHRSVSWYQQTPGQGLQFLFEYFSETQRNKGNFPGRFSGRQFSNSRSEMNVSTLELGDSALYLCASSPTGQGDQPQHFGDGTRLSIL.

The J gene is TRBJ2-7, the V gene TRBV6-1, with 9 nucleotides matching TRBD1. Germline CDR1 MNHNS, CDR2 SASEGT. This CDR3 contains 18 residues. Germline trimming cut 0 bases from V and 5 bases from J; bases unmatched to any gene: 14. The CDR3 sequence: CASSEAIVIGTGRNEQYF. CDR3 DNA: TGTGCCAGCAGTGAAGCGATCGTCATCGGGACAGGGCGAAACGAGCAGTACTTC.

The rearrangement uses TRBV25-1 and TRBJ1-3; a weak D match, TRBD1 (5 bases). Between the trimmed V and J ends, which lost 1 base and 0 bases, there was a span of 10 bases. CDR1 is MGHDK, CDR2 SYGVNS, per germline. The length of the CDR3 is 16 residues. In DNA, the CDR3 is TGTGCCAGCAGTGAATGGGGCAGAAGCTCTGGAAACACCATATATTTT. This encodes CASSEWGRSSGNTIYF.

The chain is built from TRBV12-5 and TRBJ2-5, with TRBD1 as a possible D gene (5 bases). The V gene lost 2 bases and the J gene lost 5 bases, with 9 bases spanning the gap. The germline CDR1 and CDR2 sequences are LGHNT and FRNRAP. The CDR3 runs to 13 residues. In DNA, the CDR3 is TGTGCTAGTGGTTTGCCCAGGGTGGAGACCCAGTACTTC. It specifies CASGLPRVETQYF.

This clone was seen just once. The rearrangement joins TRBV7-9 to TRBJ1-2; D gene unclear. Per germline, CDR1 SEHNR and CDR2 FQNEAQ (reference sequence). Trimming cost V 1 base and J 4 bases, with 10 bases left between them. This CDR3 region has 14 residues. CDR3: CASSLGATVYGYTF. The CDR3 DNA is TGTGCCAGCAGCTTAGGGGCAACCGTCTATGGCTACACCTTC.

This clone was seen a handful of times. The chain combines TRBV7-9 with TRBJ1-6; D gene uncertain. Germline-derived CDR1 and CDR2 are SEHNR and FQNEAQ (reference sequence). Trimming took off 6 bases at V and 7 bases at J, with 7 bases between the two ends. The CDR3 is 12 amino acids. CDR3 bases: TGTGCCAGCAGTTACGGAAATTCACCCCTCCACTTT. Protein product: CASSYGNSPLHF. Drawing the rest from reference TRBV7-9 and TRBJ1-6, the complete variable domain is DTGVSQNPRHKITKRGQNVTFRCDPISEHNRLYWYRQTLGQGPEFLTYFQNEAQLEKSRLLSDRFSAERPKGSFSTLEIQRTEQGDSAMYLCASSYGNSPLHFGNGTRLTVT.

The rearrangement uses TRBV20-1 and TRBJ1-3; D unclear. Trimming cost V 3 bases and J 4 bases, with 10 bases left between them. The CDR3 extends over 13 amino acids. CDR1 is DFQATT, CDR2 SNEGSKA, per germline (reference sequence). In nucleotides, the CDR3 is TGCAGTGCTAGTGTTCGCCTAGGAAACACCATATATTTT. This encodes CSASVRLGNTIYF.

The chain couples TRBV19 to TRBJ1-1, with 8 bases identical to TRBD1. The CDR3 length is 16 residues. Germline trimming cut 4 bases from V and 1 base from J; bases unmatched to any gene: 8. The germline CDR1 and CDR2 sequences are LNHDA and SQIVND (reference sequence). CDR3 nucleotides: TGTGCCAGTAGTACGGGGACAGGCCCCACGAACACTGAAGCTTTCTTT. As protein: CASSTGTGPTNTEAFF. The whole variable domain, remainder taken from reference TRBV19 and TRBJ1-1, is DGGITQSPKYLFRKEGQNVTLSCEQNLNHDAMYWYRQDPGQGLRLIYYSQIVNDFQKGDIAEGYSVSREKKESFPLTVTSAQKNPTAFYLCASSTGTGPTNTEAFFGQGTRLTVV.

The genes are TRBV5-1 and TRBJ2-5, with 12 positions matching TRBD2. The trim removed 0 bases at V and 5 bases at J, leaving 14 bases unmatched. Germline V gene data show CDR1 as SGHRS and CDR2 as YFSETQ. The CDR3 runs to 19 residues. The CDR3 nucleotides read TGCGCCAGCAGCTTGGGGACTAGCGGGGAGTGGGAACGTGGGGAGACCCAGTACTTC. This encodes CASSLGTSGEWERGETQYF.

This chain joins TRBV28 and TRBJ2-6; perhaps TRBD1 as D (6 bases). The CDR3 totals 18 residues. Germline V gene data show CDR1 as MDHEN and CDR2 as SYDVKM. Trimming pared 11 bases from V and 0 bases from J, leaving 23 bases between. The CDR3 coding sequence is TGTGCCGCCCAGGGACCCGGACAGACGTACTCTGGGGCCAACGTCCTGACTTTC. The encoded protein is CAAQGPGQTYSGANVLTF. Complete variable domain (other parts from reference TRBV28 and TRBJ2-6): DVKVTQSSRYLVKRTGEKVFLECVQDMDHENMFWYRQDPGLGLRLIYFSYDVKMKEKGDIPEGYSVSREKKERFSLILESASTNQTSMYLCAAQGPGQTYSGANVLTFGAGSRLTVL.

This clone is a singleton in its sample. The chain employs TRBV18 and TRBJ2-3; TRBD1 aligns across 12 bases. CDR3 length: 19 amino acids. The germline gives CDR1 KGHSH, CDR2 LQKENI. V dropped 2 bases and J dropped 3; count of bases not matched to a gene: 12. The DNA for the CDR3 is TGTGCCAGCTCACCAGGGGGACAGGGGGCTTTCGATGATACAGATACGCAGTATTTT. This encodes CASSPGGQGAFDDTDTQYF. Full variable domain (rest looked up from reference TRBV18 and TRBJ2-3): NAGVMQNPRHLVRRRGQEARLRCSPMKGHSHVYWYRQLPEEGLKFMVYLQKENIIDESGMPKERFSAEFPKEGPSILRIQQVVRGDSAAYFCASSPGGQGAFDDTDTQYFGPGTRLTVL.

This clone was recorded once. The genes are TRBV6-5 and TRBJ1-2, with no clear D. The germline CDR1 and CDR2 sequences are MNHEY and SVGAGI. This CDR3 has 14 amino acids. With 6 bases removed from V and 6 bases from J, the gap between germline ends came to 17 bases. CDR3 in DNA: TGTGCCAGCAGCCGGGTACCGTCCCAGAATGGCTACACCTTC. Its translation is CASSRVPSQNGYTF.

The chain employs TRBV6-1 and TRBJ2-5; weak D call: TRBD2 (6 bases). This CDR3 contains 15 residues. Germline V gene lookup returns CDR1 MNHNS and CDR2 SASEGT. Between the trimmed V and J ends, which lost 1 base and 4 bases, there was a span of 13 bases. The CDR3 is CASSEEEGSSETQYF. CDR3 nucleotides: TGTGCCAGCAGTGAAGAGGAGGGTTCCTCAGAGACCCAGTACTTC.

The chain links TRBV18 to TRBJ2-1, with TRBD2 as a possible D gene (6 bases). The CDR3 consists of 15 residues. V was cut by 3 bases and J by 6 bases, with 15 bases left in between. Germline V CDR1 and CDR2: KGHSH, LQKENI. The CDR3, as DNA: TGTGCCAGCTCACCTCGGAGGGAAGAAGTCAATGAGCAGTTCTTC. Protein product: CASSPRREEVNEQFF.

The chain has TRBV9 and TRBJ2-1; TRBD1 might be the D (6 bases). The CDR3 consists of 15 residues. Per germline, CDR1 SGDLS and CDR2 YYNGEE. Trimming cost V 0 bases and J 9 bases, with 16 bases left between them. In DNA form, the CDR3 reads TGTGCCAGCAGCGTAGGGGACAACCCTGGGGGTGAGCAGTTCTTC. It yields the protein CASSVGDNPGGEQFF.

The V and J genes are TRBV7-2 and TRBJ2-1, with D possibly called TRBD1 or TRBD2 (6 bases each). From germline, CDR1 is SGHTA and CDR2 FQGNSA. The CDR3 has 15 amino acids. V was clipped by 1 base and J by 4 bases, with 11 bases between them. The CDR3 bases are TGTGCCAGCAGCTTAGGGGGGGCCCTATACAATGAGCAGTTCTTC. Protein: CASSLGGALYNEQFF.

V usage is TRBV5-4 and J usage is TRBJ2-7; 8 bases map to TRBD1. After removal of 1 base from V and 7 bases from J, the junction contained 7 bases not matched to a gene. This CDR3 spans 14 amino acids. CDR1 is SGHNT and CDR2 is YYREEE in the germline V gene (reference sequence). In DNA form, the CDR3 reads TGTGCCAGCAGCTTGCCCAGGGGGCTTGGAGAGCAGTACTTC. It translates to CASSLPRGLGEQYF.